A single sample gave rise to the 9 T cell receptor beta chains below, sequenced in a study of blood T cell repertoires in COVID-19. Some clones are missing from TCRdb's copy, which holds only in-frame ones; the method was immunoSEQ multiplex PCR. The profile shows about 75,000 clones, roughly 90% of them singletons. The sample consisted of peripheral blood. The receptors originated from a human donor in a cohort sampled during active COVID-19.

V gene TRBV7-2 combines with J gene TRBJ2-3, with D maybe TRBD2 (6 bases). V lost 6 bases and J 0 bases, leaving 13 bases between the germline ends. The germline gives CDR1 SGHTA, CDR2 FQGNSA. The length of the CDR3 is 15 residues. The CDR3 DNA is TGTGCCAGCAGGGGAAGGGCGGGGAGCACAGATACGCAGTATTTT. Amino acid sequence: CASRGRAGSTDTQYF.

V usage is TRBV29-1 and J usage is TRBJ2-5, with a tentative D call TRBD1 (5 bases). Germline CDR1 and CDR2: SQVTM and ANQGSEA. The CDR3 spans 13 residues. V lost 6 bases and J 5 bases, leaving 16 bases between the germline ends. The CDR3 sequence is CSVVLRVSETQYF. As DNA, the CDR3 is TGCAGCGTCGTCCTCAGGGTTTCGGAGACCCAGTACTTC.

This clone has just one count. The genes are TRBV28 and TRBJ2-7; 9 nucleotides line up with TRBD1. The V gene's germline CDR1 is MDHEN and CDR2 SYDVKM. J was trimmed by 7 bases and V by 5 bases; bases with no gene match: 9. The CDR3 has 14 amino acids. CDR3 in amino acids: CASSLGTGTSEQYF. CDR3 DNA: TGTGCCAGCAGTCTCGGGACAGGGACTTCGGAGCAGTACTTC.

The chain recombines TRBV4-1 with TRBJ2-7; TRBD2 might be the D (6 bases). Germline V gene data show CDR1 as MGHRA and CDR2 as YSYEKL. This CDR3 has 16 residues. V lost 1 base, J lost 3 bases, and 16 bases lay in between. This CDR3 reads CASSQATTSQGYEQYF. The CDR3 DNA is TGCGCCAGCAGCCAAGCGACGACTAGTCAAGGCTACGAGCAGTACTTC.

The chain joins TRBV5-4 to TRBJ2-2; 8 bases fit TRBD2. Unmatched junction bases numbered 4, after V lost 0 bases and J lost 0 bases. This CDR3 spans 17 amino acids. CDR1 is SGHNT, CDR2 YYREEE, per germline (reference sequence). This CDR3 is CASSLGPGLANTGELFF. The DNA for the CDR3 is TGTGCCAGCAGCTTGGGACCGGGACTAGCGAACACCGGGGAGCTGTTTTTT. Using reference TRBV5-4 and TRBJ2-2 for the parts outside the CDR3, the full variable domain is ETGVTQSPTHLIKTRGQQVTLRCSSQSGHNTVSWYQQALGQGPQFIFQYYREEENGRGNFPPRFSGLQFPNYSSELNVNALELDDSALYLCASSLGPGLANTGELFFGEGSRLTVL.

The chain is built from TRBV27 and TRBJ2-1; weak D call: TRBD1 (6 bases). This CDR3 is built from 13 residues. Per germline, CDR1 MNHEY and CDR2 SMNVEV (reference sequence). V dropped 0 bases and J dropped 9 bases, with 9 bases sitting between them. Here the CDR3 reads CASSLSIGGEQFF. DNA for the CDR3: TGTGCCAGCAGTTTATCGATAGGGGGTGAGCAGTTCTTC.

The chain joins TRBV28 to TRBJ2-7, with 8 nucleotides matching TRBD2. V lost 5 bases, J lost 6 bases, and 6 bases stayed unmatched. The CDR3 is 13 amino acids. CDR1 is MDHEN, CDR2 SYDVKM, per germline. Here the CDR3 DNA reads TGTGCCAGCAGTCCCCGGGGGGGCGGCGAGCAGTACTTC. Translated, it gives CASSPRGGGEQYF.

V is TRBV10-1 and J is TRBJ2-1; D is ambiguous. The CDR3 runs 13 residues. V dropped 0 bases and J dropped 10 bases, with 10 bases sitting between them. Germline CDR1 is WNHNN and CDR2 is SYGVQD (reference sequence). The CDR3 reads CASSESRDREQFF. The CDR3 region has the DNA TGCGCCAGCAGTGAGTCCCGAGATAGAGAGCAGTTCTTC.

The CDR3 DNA is TGTGCCAGCAGCCAAGTAGGGGGGGCTGGGTACAATGAGCAGTTCTTC. It is translated as CASSQVGGAGYNEQFF. V and J are TRBV14 and TRBJ2-1, with D possibly TRBD2 on 7 matching bases. The CDR3 extends over 16 amino acids. V was pared by 1 base and J by 4 bases, with 14 bases between. The germline gives CDR1 SGHDN, CDR2 FVKESK.